These 31 T cell receptor beta chains share one sample of origin, sequenced in a study of blood T cell repertoires in COVID-19. Only in-frame clones appear in the TCRdb table, and some are missing; sequencing was by immunoSEQ multiplex PCR. Among 200,000 to 250,000 clones listed, around nine tenths were seen once. The sample consisted of peripheral blood. The receptors here all came from a man between 50 and 59 years old with COVID-19, enrolled during active disease.

This rearrangement joins TRBV7-3 to TRBJ1-1; tentative D call: TRBD1 (5 bases). The germline V and J ends were trimmed by 5 bases and 7 bases, with 17 bases remaining between them. This CDR3 has 14 amino acids. Per the germline V gene, CDR1 is SGHTA and CDR2 is FQGTGA. CDR3 protein: CASSPAARGGEAFF. The CDR3 DNA sequence: TGTGCCAGCAGCCCCGCTGCCCGGGGGGGTGAAGCTTTCTTT.

The chain employs TRBV20-1 and TRBJ2-7; 7 bases are shared with TRBD2. Looked up from germline, CDR1 is DFQATT and CDR2 is SNEGSKA (reference sequence). The CDR3 totals 16 residues. The V segment lost 3 bases and the J segment 5 bases; nucleotides outside the gene matches: 16. CDR3 residues: CSASSPFAAGTHEQYF. The CDR3 DNA reads as TGCAGTGCTAGTTCACCGTTTGCAGCGGGAACCCACGAGCAGTACTTC.

DNA for the CDR3: TGTGCCTGGAGGACAGGGTCGTTTGGCTACACCTTC. Protein: CAWRTGSFGYTF. V usage is TRBV30 and J usage is TRBJ1-2; 7 nucleotides agree with TRBD1. V was clipped by 3 bases and J by 7 bases; unmatched bases: 5. The CDR3 is 12 amino acids. Germline assignment: CDR1 GTSNPN and CDR2 SVGIG (reference sequence).

This chain joins TRBV6-6 and TRBJ1-5, with 8 bases lining up with TRBD1. V lost 2 bases, J lost 0 bases, and 3 bases stayed unmatched. Germline V gene lookup returns CDR1 MNHNY and CDR2 SVGAGI (reference sequence). The length of the CDR3 is 16 residues. In DNA, the CDR3 is TGTGCCAGCAGTTACATGACAGGGGCTAGCAATCAGCCCCAGCATTTT. As protein: CASSYMTGASNQPQHF.

This chain connects TRBV7-3 to TRBJ1-6; D uncertain. CDR1 SGHTA and CDR2 FQGTGA come from the germline V gene. The germline V and J ends were trimmed by 0 bases and 6 bases, with 9 bases remaining between them. The CDR3 length is 15 residues. In DNA form, the CDR3 reads TGTGCCAGCAGCTTAACACAGATGAGTAATTCACCCCTCCACTTT. Amino acid sequence: CASSLTQMSNSPLHF.

The chain combines TRBV3-1 (or the pseudogene TRBV3-2) with TRBJ1-2; D gene ambiguous. V lost 1 base and J 8 bases, leaving 8 bases between the germline ends. The CDR3 length is 12 residues. Germline CDR1 and CDR2: LGHDT and YNNKEL (reference sequence). CDR3 sequence (DNA): TGTGCCAGCAGCCAAGCCTTTGGCGGCTACACCTTC. It specifies CASSQAFGGYTF.

The chain couples TRBV7-3 to TRBJ2-3; a possible D gene is TRBD1 (6 bases). The ends were cut back, 5 bases at V and 0 bases at J, with 12 bases in the middle. The CDR3 extends over 15 amino acids. The germline gives CDR1 SGHTA, CDR2 FQGTGA. The CDR3 protein is CASSTGQSSTDTQYF. As DNA, the CDR3 is TGTGCCAGCAGCACCGGACAGAGTAGCACAGATACGCAGTATTTT.

The chain links TRBV19 to TRBJ1-5; 7 bases agree with TRBD1. The CDR3 runs to 16 residues. J was trimmed by 5 bases and V by 4 bases; bases with no gene match: 11. CDR1 and CDR2 (germline): LNHDA, SQIVND (reference sequence). CDR3 coding DNA: TGTGCCAGTAGTAGCCAACAGGGGCTGTCTGATCAGCCCCAGCATTTT. It encodes CASSSQQGLSDQPQHF.

The V and J genes are TRBV5-1 and TRBJ2-2, with D hard to call. This CDR3 comprises 15 residues. V shed 0 bases and J shed 3 bases, with 9 bases lying between them. Germline CDR1 SGHRS, CDR2 YFSETQ. The CDR3 loop reads CASSLDTFDTGELFF. Here the CDR3 DNA reads TGCGCCAGCAGCTTGGACACGTTTGACACCGGGGAGCTGTTTTTT.

The CDR3 DNA reads as TGTGCCAGCAGTCCCTCTAGGAATACGCAGTATTTT. This gives the protein CASSPSRNTQYF. This chain uses TRBV12-3 or TRBV12-4 with TRBJ2-3; D uncertain. The CDR3 is 12 residues long. With 5 bases removed from V and 7 bases from J, the gap between germline ends came to 10 bases.

CDR3 DNA sequence: TGTGCTAGTGGACTCGGCACCGCGGGGAACACCGGGGAGCTGTTTTTT. As protein: CASGLGTAGNTGELFF. The chain recombines TRBV12-5 with TRBJ2-2, with D perhaps matching TRBD2 (5 bases). Trimming left V 6 bases short and J 1 base short, with 15 bases between. This CDR3 has 16 residues. Germline-derived CDR1 and CDR2 are LGHNT and FRNRAP.

The genes are TRBV18 and TRBJ2-7; D is unclear. CDR3 size: 14 residues. In germline, CDR1 is KGHSH, CDR2 LQKENI. V was cut by 2 bases and J by 4 bases, with 12 bases left in between. CDR3 sequence (DNA): TGTGCCAGCTCACCAGGGCAGGAAGAGTACGAGCAGTACTTC. Translated, it gives CASSPGQEEYEQYF.

The rearrangement uses TRBV23-1 and TRBJ2-3; perhaps TRBD1 as D (6 bases). TRBV23-1 is an ORF, with its function uncertain. V was clipped by 0 bases and J by 3 bases, with 7 bases between them. This CDR3 has 14 amino acids. CDR3 amino acids: CASSQSRGTDTQYF. The CDR3 DNA reads TGCGCCAGCAGTCAATCGAGGGGGACAGATACGCAGTATTTT.

This chain uses TRBV5-4 with TRBJ2-5; TRBD2 aligns across 8 bases. The CDR3 totals 16 residues. Germline CDR1 reads SGHNT; CDR2 reads YYREEE (reference sequence). The V and J ends lost 4 bases and 4 bases, in that order; junction bases with no gene match: 12. The CDR3 nucleotides read TGTGCCAGCAGCGGCCCGGGACTAGGAAGGCTAGAGACCCAGTACTTC. Protein sequence: CASSGPGLGRLETQYF.

V is TRBV5-1 and J is TRBJ2-2, with 8 nucleotides matching TRBD1. Germline V gene lookup returns CDR1 SGHRS and CDR2 YFSETQ. The V and J ends lost 5 bases and 3 bases, in that order; junction bases with no gene match: 3. The length of the CDR3 is 14 residues. CDR3 nucleotides: TGCGCCAGCAGTGCAGGGGGCTACACCGGGGAGCTGTTTTTT. Encoded protein: CASSAGGYTGELFF.

The chain recombines TRBV6-5 with TRBJ1-6; 7 bases agree with TRBD1. Trimming at V came to 8 bases and at J to 7 bases, leaving 11 bases not matched to a gene. Germline loops: CDR1 MNHEY, CDR2 SVGAGI. This CDR3 has 15 amino acids. The CDR3 DNA sequence: TGTGCCAGCCAAACGGGCGGGACAGTAAATTCACCCCTCCACTTT. Its translation: CASQTGGTVNSPLHF.

The rearrangement joins TRBV6-1 to TRBJ2-3, with D possibly TRBD2 on 9 matching bases. This CDR3 has 21 amino acids. V was clipped by 1 base and J by 5 bases, with 31 bases between them. The germline gives CDR1 MNHNS, CDR2 SASEGT. CDR3 nucleotides: TGTGCCAGCAGTGAAGTGGGAACAGGGGGGGGACTAGCCTGGGTGCGAGATACGCAGTATTTT. This codes for CASSEVGTGGGLAWVRDTQYF.

CDR3 DNA sequence: TGTGCCAGCAGCCCTCGGGACAGGGGGCGAAAGGCCAACGTCCTGACTTTC. This translates into CASSPRDRGRKANVLTF. The chain employs TRBV7-6 and TRBJ2-6; 12 bases map to TRBD1. V lost 5 bases and J lost 6; bases outside the gene matches: 8. The germline V gene has CDR1 SGHVS and CDR2 FNYEAQ. This CDR3 has 17 amino acids. The full variable domain, completed using reference TRBV7-6 and TRBJ2-6, is GAGVSQSPRYKVTKRGQDVALRCDPISGHVSLYWYRQALGQGPEFLTYFNYEAQQDKSGLPNDRFSAERPEGSISTLTIQRTEQRDSAMYRCASSPRDRGRKANVLTFGAGSRLTVL.

V is TRBV9 and J is TRBJ2-1; TRBD2 aligns across 9 bases. Losses at the gene ends were 4 bases for V and 4 bases for J; bases not matched to a gene: 6. There are 15 residues in the CDR3. Germline CDR1 reads SGDLS; CDR2 reads YYNGEE. CDR3 in DNA: TGTGCCAGCAGCCTAGCGGGAATTAATTACAATGAGCAGTTCTTC. This codes for CASSLAGINYNEQFF. Filled out from reference TRBV9 and TRBJ2-1, the complete variable domain reads DSGVTQTPKHLITATGQRVTLRCSPRSGDLSVYWYQQSLDQGLQFLIQYYNGEERAKGNILERFSAQQFPDLHSELNLSSLELGDSALYFCASSLAGINYNEQFFGPGTRLTVL.

V is TRBV3-1 (or the pseudogene TRBV3-2) and J is TRBJ1-2; a weak D match, TRBD1 (6 bases). The germline CDR1 and CDR2 sequences are LGHDT and YNNKEL (reference sequence). CDR3 length: 15 residues. Trimming took off 1 base at V and 7 bases at J, with 16 bases between the two ends. The CDR3 region is CASSQAGQSVLGYTF. The DNA for the CDR3 is TGTGCCAGCAGCCAAGCGGGACAATCGGTGCTTGGCTACACCTTC.

The chain combines TRBV6-5 with TRBJ1-1; D remains ambiguous. Trimming took 5 bases from V and 1 from J, leaving 8 bases between them. From germline, CDR1 is MNHEY and CDR2 SVGAGI. The CDR3 is 13 amino acids. The chain's CDR3 is CASSKSGNTEAFF. The CDR3, as DNA: TGTGCCAGCAGTAAATCGGGGAACACTGAAGCTTTCTTT.

The chain employs TRBV3-1 (or the pseudogene TRBV3-2) and TRBJ2-3, with a weak D call TRBD2 (6 bases). The CDR3 covers 16 residues. V lost 0 bases and J 3 bases, leaving 13 bases between the germline ends. Germline assignment: CDR1 LGHDT and CDR2 YNNKEL (reference sequence). The CDR3 loop reads CASSQEVRELTDTQYF. The CDR3 DNA reads as TGTGCCAGCAGCCAAGAAGTTCGGGAGTTGACAGATACGCAGTATTTT.

The chain uses TRBV5-6 and TRBJ1-6, with D possibly being TRBD1 (5 bases). With 1 base removed from V and 8 bases from J, the gap between germline ends came to 10 bases. Germline CDR1 reads SGHDT; CDR2 reads YYEEEE. CDR3 length: 14 residues. The CDR3 DNA sequence: TGTGCCAGCAGCTTGACAGGCCCGGATTCACCCCTCCACTTT. Translating gives CASSLTGPDSPLHF.

CDR3 nucleotides: TGTGCCATCACCAGCGGGAGTACCTACGAGCAGTACTTC. Its protein product is CAITSGSTYEQYF. The chain is built from TRBV10-3 and TRBJ2-7; 8 bases agree with TRBD2. Germline values: CDR1 ENHRY, CDR2 SYGVKD. The CDR3 runs 13 residues. V gave up 7 bases and J gave up 2 bases; unmatched junction bases: 4.

This clone was counted a single time. This rearrangement joins TRBV10-2 to TRBJ2-1; D call uncertain. Germline assignment: CDR1 WSHSY and CDR2 SAAADI. Trimming removed 0 bases from V and 4 bases from J, with 4 bases in between. The CDR3 is made up of 13 amino acids. For the CDR3, the DNA is TGCGCCAGCAGTGAGTCCCTATACAATGAGCAGTTCTTC. It translates to CASSESLYNEQFF.

The rearrangement uses TRBV11-3 and TRBJ2-3; 8 positions agree with TRBD2. The CDR3 is made up of 13 amino acids. The ends lost 8 bases at V and 0 bases at J; junction bases unmatched: 1. Germline V lookup: CDR1 SGHNT, CDR2 YENEEA. The CDR3 spells CASASGSTDTQYF. Written as DNA, the CDR3 is TGTGCCAGCGCTAGCGGGAGCACAGATACGCAGTATTTT.

The rearrangement joins TRBV28 to TRBJ2-7; the D gene is possibly TRBD2 (5 bases). The CDR3 is made up of 16 amino acids. Trimming pared 4 bases from V and 1 base from J, leaving 17 bases between. Germline lookup yields CDR1 MDHEN and CDR2 SYDVKM. The CDR3 here is CASSSRLLQISYEQYF. CDR3 bases: TGTGCCAGCAGTTCTCGACTACTCCAAATTTCCTACGAGCAGTACTTC.

The J gene is TRBJ2-5, the V gene TRBV5-5; D may be TRBD2 (6 bases). The CDR3 length is 11 residues. Germline values: CDR1 SGHKS, CDR2 YYEKEE (reference sequence). The V end was cut by 5 bases, the J end by 4 bases, with 6 bases between. The CDR3 DNA reads as TGTGCCAGCAGGGGACTAGAGACCCAGTACTTC. Protein: CASRGLETQYF.

This chain links TRBV5-6 with TRBJ2-5; tentative D call: TRBD1 (5 bases). The CDR3 runs to 14 residues. Trimming stripped 0 bases from V and 1 base from J, with 7 bases between. The germline CDR1 and CDR2 sequences are SGHDT and YYEEEE. Here the CDR3 reads CASSLVTAQETQYF. The CDR3 DNA is TGTGCCAGCAGCTTGGTGACAGCCCAAGAGACCCAGTACTTC.

The V and J genes are TRBV28 and TRBJ2-7; TRBD2 matches 10 bases. Germline CDR1 reads MDHEN; CDR2 reads SYDVKM. There are 15 residues in the CDR3. V shed 5 bases, J shed 1 base, and the junction held 5 bases outside the gene matches. The CDR3 spells CASSVRTSGSYEQYF. The CDR3 DNA is TGTGCCAGCAGTGTTCGGACTAGCGGATCCTACGAGCAGTACTTC.

This clone was seen a handful of times. V and J are TRBV5-1 and TRBJ2-2; tentative D call: TRBD2 (6 bases). The germline V and J ends were trimmed by 5 bases and 4 bases, with 12 bases remaining between them. CDR1 and CDR2 from the germline V gene are SGHRS and YFSETQ. The CDR3 spans 14 residues. The chain's CDR3 is CASSGPGGTGELFF. CDR3 in DNA: TGCGCCAGCAGTGGCCCCGGGGGCACCGGGGAGCTGTTTTTT.